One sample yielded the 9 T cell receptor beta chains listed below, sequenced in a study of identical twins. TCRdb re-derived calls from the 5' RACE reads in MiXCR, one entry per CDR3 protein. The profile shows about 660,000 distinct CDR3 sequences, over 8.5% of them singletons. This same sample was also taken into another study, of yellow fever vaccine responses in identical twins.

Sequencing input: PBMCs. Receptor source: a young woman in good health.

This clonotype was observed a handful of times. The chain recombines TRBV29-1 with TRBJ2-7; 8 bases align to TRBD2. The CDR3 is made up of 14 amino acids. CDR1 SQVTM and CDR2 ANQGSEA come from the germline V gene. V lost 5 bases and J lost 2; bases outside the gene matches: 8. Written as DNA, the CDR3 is TGCAGCGTTCCGGCGGGGGGTGGGACCTACGAGCAGTACTTC. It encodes CSVPAGGGTYEQYF.

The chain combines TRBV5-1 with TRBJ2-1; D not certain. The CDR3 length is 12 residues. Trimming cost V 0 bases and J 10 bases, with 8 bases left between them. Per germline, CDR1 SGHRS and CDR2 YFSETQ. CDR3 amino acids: CASSLDHREQFF. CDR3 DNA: TGCGCCAGCAGCTTGGATCATCGAGAGCAGTTCTTC.

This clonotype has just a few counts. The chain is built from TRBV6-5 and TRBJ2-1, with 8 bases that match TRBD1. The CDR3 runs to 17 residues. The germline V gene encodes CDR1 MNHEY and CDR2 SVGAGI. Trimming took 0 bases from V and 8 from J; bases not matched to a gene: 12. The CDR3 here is CASSYSIYSGTGDEQFF. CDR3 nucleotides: TGTGCCAGCAGTTACTCGATATACTCCGGGACAGGCGATGAGCAGTTCTTC.

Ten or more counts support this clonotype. CDR3 residues: CASSQGNLGELFF. The CDR3 bases are TGCGCCAGCAGCCAGGGAAACCTGGGGGAGCTGTTTTTT. This sequence joins TRBV4-1 and TRBJ2-2; D is unclear. This CDR3 is 13 amino acids long. Trimming took off 3 bases at V and 8 bases at J, with 10 bases between the two ends. Germline assignment: CDR1 MGHRA and CDR2 YSYEKL.

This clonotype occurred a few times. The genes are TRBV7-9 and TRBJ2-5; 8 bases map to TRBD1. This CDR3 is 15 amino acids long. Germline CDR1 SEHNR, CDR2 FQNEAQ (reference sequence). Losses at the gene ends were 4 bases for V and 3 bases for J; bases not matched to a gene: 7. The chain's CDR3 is CASSSEWTGKETQYF. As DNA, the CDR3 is TGTGCCAGCAGCTCCGAATGGACAGGGAAAGAGACCCAGTACTTC. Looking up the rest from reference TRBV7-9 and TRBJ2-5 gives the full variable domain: DTGVSQNPRHKITKRGQNVTFRCDPISEHNRLYWYRQTLGQGPEFLTYFQNEAQLEKSRLLSDRFSAERPKGSFSTLEIQRTEQGDSAMYLCASSSEWTGKETQYFGPGTRLLVL.

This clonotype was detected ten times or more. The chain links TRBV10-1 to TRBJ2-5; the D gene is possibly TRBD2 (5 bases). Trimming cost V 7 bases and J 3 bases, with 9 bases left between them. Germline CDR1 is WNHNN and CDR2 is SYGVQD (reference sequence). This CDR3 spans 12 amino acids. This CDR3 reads CASNDGEETQYF. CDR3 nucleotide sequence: TGCGCCAGCAATGACGGGGAAGAGACCCAGTACTTC.

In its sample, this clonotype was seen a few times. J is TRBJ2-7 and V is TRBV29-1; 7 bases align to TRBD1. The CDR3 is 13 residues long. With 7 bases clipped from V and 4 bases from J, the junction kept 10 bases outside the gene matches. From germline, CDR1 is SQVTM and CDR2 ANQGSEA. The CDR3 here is CSGSQGSTYEQYF. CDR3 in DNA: TGCAGCGGTTCACAGGGGTCCACTTACGAGCAGTACTTC.

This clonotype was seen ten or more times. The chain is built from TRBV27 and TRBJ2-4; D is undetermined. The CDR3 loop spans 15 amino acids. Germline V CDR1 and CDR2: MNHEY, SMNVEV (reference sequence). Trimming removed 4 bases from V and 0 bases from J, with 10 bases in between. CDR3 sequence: CASSSSLLAKNIQYF. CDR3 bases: TGTGCCAGCAGTTCCTCCCTATTAGCCAAAAACATTCAGTACTTC.

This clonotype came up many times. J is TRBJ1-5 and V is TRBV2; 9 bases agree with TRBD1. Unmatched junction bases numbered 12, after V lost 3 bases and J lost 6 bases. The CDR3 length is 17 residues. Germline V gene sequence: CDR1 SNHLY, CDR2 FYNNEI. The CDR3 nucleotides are TGTGCCAGCAGTGACTCCGGACAGGGGCTCTTCAGTCAGCCCCAGCATTTT. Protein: CASSDSGQGLFSQPQHF.